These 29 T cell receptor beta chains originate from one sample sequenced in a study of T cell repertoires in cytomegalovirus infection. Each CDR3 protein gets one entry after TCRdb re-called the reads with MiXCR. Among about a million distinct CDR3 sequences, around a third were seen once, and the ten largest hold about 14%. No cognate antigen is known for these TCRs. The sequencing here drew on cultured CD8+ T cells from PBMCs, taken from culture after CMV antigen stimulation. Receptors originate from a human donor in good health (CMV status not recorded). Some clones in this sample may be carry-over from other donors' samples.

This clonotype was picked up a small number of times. The CDR3 sequence: CASSITGATGTEAFF. In DNA form, the CDR3 reads TGTGCCAGTAGTATCACAGGGGCGACGGGTACTGAAGCTTTCTTT. The genes are TRBV19 and TRBJ1-1; 7 bases match TRBD1. V dropped 3 bases and J dropped 5; count of bases not matched to a gene: 9. The CDR3 loop spans 15 amino acids. Looked up from germline, CDR1 is LNHDA and CDR2 is SQIVND (reference sequence).

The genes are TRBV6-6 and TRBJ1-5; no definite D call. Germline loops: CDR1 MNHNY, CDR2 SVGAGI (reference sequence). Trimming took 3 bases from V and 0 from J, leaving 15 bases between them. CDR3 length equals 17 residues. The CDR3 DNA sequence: TGTGCCAGCAGTTATGTAGGAGAGATTTATAGCAATCAGCCCCAGCATTTT. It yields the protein CASSYVGEIYSNQPQHF.

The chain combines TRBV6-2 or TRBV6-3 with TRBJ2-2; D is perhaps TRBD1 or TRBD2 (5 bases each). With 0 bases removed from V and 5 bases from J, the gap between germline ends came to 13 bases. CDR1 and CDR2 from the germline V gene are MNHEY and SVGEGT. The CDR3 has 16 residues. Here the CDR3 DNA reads TGTGCCAGCAGTTACTCGATAGGGACCGGGACCGGGGAGCTGTTTTTT. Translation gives CASSYSIGTGTGELFF.

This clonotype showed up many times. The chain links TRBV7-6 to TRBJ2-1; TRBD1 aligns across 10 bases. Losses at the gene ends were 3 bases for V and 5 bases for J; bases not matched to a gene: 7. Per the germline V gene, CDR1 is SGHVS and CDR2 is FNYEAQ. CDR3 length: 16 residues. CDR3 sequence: CASSLARTGGDNEQFF. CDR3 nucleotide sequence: TGTGCCAGCAGCTTGGCCCGGACAGGGGGGGACAATGAGCAGTTCTTC.

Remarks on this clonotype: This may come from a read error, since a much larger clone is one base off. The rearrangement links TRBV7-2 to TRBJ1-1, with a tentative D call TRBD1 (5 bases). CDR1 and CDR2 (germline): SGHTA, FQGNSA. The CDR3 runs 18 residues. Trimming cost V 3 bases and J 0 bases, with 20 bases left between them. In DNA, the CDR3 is TGTGCCAGCAGCTTCCTGACGGCGACGCGGGGGATGAACACTGAAGCTTTCTTT. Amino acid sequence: CASSFLTATRGMNTEAFF.

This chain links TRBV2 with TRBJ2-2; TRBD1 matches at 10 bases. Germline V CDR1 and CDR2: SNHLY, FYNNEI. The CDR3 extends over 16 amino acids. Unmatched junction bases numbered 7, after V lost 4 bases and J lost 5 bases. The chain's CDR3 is CASSVGQGMGTGELFF. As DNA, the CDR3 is TGTGCCAGCAGTGTGGGACAGGGGATGGGGACCGGGGAGCTGTTTTTT.

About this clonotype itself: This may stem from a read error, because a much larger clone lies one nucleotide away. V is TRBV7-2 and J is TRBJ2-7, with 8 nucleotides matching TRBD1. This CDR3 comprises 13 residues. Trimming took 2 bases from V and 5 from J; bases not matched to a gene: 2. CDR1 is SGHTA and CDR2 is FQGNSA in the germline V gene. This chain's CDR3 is CASSLRTGHEQYV. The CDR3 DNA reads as TGTGCCAGCAGCTTAAGGACAGGGCACGAGCAGTACGTC.

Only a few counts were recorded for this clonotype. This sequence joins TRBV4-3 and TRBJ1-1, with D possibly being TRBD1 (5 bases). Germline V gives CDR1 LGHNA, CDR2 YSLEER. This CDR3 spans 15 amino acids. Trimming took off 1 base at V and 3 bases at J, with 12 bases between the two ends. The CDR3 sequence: CASSQGIQGDTEAFF. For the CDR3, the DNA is TGCGCCAGCAGCCAAGGAATTCAGGGCGACACTGAAGCTTTCTTT.

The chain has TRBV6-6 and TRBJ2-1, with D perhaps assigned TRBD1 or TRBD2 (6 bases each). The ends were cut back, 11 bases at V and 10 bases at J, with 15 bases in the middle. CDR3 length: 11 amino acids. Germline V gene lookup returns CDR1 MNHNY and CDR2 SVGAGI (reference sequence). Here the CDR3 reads CAGGPGREQFF. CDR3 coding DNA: TGTGCCGGGGGGCCGGGGCGGGAGCAGTTCTTC.

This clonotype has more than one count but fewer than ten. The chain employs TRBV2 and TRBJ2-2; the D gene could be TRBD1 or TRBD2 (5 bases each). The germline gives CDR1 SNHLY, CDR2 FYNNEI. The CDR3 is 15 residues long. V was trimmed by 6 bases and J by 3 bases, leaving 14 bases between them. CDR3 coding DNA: TGTGCCAGCAGGGACTGGGGCGGAGACACCGGGGAGCTGTTTTTT. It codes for CASRDWGGDTGELFF.

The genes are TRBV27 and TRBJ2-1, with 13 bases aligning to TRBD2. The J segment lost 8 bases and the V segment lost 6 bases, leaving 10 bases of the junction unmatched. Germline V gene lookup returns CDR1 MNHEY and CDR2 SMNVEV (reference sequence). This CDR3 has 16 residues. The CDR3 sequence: CASSFRGTSGDYEQFF. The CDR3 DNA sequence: TGTGCCAGCAGCTTCCGCGGGACTAGCGGGGACTATGAGCAGTTCTTC.

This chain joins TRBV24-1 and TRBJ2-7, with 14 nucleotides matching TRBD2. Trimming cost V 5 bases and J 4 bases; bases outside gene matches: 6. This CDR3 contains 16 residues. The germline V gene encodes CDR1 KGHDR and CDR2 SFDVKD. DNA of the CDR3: TGTGCCACCAGTGTGACCGGGACTAGCGGGGGTTACGAGCAGTACTTC. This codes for CATSVTGTSGGYEQYF.

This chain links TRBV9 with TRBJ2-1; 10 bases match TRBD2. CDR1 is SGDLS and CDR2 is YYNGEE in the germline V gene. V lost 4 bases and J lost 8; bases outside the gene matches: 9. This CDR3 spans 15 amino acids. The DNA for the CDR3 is TGTGCCAGCAGCAAGGAATCAGCGGGGGGGGATGAGCAGTTCTTC. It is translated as CASSKESAGGDEQFF.

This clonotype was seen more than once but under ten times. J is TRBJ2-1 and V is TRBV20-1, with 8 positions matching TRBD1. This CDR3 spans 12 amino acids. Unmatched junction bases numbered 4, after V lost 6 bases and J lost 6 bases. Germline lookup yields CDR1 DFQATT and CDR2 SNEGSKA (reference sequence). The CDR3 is CSAPGTGNEQFF. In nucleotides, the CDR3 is TGCAGTGCACCCGGGACAGGCAATGAGCAGTTCTTC.

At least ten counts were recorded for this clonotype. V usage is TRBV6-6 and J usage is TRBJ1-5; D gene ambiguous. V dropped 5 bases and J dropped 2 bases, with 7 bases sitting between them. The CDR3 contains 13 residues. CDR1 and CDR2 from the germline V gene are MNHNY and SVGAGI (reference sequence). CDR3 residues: CASSLHGNQPQHF. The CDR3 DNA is TGTGCCAGCAGTCTGCACGGCAATCAGCCCCAGCATTTT.

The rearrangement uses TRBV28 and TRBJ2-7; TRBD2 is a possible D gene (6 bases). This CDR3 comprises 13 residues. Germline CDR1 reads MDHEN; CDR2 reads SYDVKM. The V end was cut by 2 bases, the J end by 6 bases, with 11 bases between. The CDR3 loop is CASSLRGIPEQYV. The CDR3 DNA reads TGTGCCAGCAGTTTACGGGGGATCCCCGAGCAGTACGTC.

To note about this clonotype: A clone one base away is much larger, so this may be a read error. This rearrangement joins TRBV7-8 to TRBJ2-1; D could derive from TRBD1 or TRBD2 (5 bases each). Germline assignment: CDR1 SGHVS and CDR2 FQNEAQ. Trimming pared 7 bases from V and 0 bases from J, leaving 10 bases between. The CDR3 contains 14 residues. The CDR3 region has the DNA TGTGCCAGCAAGGACGGGGCCTCCTACAATGAGCAGTTCTTC. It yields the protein CASKDGASYNEQFF.

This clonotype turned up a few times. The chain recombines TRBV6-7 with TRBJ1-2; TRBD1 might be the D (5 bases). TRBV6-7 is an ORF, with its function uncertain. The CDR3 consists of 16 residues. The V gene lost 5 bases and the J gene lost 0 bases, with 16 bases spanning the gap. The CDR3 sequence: CASSSPAGPANYGYTF. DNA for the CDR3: TGTGCCAGCAGTAGCCCCGCAGGGCCCGCTAACTATGGCTACACCTTC.

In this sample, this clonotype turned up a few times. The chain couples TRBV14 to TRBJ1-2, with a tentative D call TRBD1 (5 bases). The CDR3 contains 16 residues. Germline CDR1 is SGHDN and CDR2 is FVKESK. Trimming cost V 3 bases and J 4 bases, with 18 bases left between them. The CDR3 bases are TGTGCCAGCAGCCAGGCAGGGACCTCGGTCGGCTATGGCTACACCTTC. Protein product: CASSQAGTSVGYGYTF.

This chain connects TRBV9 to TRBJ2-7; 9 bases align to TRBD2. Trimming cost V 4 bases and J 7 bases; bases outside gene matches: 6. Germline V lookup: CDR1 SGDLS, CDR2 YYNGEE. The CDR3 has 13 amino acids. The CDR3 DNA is TGTGCCAGCAGCCGCGGGAGGGCGGGGGAGCAGTACTTC. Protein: CASSRGRAGEQYF.

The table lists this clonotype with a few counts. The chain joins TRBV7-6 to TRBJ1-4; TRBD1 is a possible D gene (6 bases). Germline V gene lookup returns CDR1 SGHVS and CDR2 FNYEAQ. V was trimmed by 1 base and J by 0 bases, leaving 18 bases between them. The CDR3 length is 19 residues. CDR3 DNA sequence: TGTGCCAGCAGCTTAGACATTAAAGGACAGTCCGCAACTAATGAAAAACTGTTTTTT. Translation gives CASSLDIKGQSATNEKLFF.

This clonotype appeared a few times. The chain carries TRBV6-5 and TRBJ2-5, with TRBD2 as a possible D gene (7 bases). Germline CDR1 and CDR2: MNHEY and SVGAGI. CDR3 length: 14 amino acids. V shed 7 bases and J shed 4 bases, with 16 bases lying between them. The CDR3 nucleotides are TGTGCCAGCAAGAAGCCGGGGGGCCGAGAGACCCAGTACTTC. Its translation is CASKKPGGRETQYF.

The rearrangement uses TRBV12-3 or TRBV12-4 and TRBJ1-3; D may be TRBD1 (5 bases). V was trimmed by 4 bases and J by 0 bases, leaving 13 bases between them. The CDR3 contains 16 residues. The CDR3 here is CASSSERGGSGNTIYF. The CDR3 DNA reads TGTGCCAGCAGTTCTGAGAGGGGAGGCTCTGGAAACACCATATATTTT.

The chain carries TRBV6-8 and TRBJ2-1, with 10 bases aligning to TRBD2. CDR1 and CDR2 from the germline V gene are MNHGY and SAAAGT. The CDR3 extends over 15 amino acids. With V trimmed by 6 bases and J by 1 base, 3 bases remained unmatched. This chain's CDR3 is CASRTSGASYNEQFF. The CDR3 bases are TGTGCCAGCAGAACTAGCGGGGCTTCCTACAATGAGCAGTTCTTC.

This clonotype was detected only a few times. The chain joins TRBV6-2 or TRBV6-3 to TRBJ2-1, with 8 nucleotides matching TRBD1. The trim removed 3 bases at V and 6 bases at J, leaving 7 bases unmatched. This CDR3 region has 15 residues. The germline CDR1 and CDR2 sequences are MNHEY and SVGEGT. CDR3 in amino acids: CASSYSDRGGNEQFF. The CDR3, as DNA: TGTGCCAGCAGTTATTCAGACAGGGGTGGCAATGAGCAGTTCTTC.

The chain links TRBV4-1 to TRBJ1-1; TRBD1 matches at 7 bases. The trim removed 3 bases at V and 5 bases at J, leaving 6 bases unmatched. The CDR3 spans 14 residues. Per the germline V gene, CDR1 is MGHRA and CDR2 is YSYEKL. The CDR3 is CASSQTTGWTEAFF. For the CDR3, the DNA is TGCGCCAGCAGCCAGACGACAGGGTGGACTGAAGCTTTCTTT.

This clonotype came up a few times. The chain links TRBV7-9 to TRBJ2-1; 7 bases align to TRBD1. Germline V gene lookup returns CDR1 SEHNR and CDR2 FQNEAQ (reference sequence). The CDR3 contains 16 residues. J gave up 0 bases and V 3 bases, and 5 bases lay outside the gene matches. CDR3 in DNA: TGTGCCAGCAGCTTTTATCGGGACAGCTCCTACAATGAGCAGTTCTTC. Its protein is CASSFYRDSSYNEQFF. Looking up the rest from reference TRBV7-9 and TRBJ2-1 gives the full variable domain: DTGVSQNPRHKITKRGQNVTFRCDPISEHNRLYWYRQTLGQGPEFLTYFQNEAQLEKSRLLSDRFSAERPKGSFSTLEIQRTEQGDSAMYLCASSFYRDSSYNEQFFGPGTRLTVL.

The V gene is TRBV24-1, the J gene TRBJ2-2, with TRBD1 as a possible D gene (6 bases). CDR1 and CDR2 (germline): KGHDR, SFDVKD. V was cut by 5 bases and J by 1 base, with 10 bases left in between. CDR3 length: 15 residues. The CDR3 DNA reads TGTGCCACCAGTGCCCAAGGGGGGAACACCGGGGAGCTGTTTTTT. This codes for CATSAQGGNTGELFF.

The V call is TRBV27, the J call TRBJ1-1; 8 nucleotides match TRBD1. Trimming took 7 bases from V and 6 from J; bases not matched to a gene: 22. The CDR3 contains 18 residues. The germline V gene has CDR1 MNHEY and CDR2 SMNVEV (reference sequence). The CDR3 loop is CASTPYPFQDRVRAEAFF. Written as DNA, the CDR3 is TGTGCCAGCACCCCCTATCCTTTCCAGGACAGGGTTAGGGCTGAAGCTTTCTTT.